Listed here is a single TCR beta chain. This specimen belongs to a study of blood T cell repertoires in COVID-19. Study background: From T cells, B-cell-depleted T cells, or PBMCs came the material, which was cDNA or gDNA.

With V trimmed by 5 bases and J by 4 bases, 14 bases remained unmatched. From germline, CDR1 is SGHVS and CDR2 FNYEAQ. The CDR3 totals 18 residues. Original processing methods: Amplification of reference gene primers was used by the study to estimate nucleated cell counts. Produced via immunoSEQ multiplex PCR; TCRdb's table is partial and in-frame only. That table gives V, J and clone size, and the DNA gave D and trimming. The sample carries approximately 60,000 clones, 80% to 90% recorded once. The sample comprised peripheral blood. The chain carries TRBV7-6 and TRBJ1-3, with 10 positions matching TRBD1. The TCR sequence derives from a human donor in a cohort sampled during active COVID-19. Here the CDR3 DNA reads TGTGCCAGCAGCCCATACGGGACAGGGGCGCAGGCCGGAAACACCATATATTTT. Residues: CASSPYGTGAQAGNTIYF.